These 28 T cell receptor beta chains share one sample of origin, sequenced in a study of blood T cells in healthy people across ages. It was with a sample-barcoded 5' primer and a J-beta primer mix that a second PCR of roughly 7 to 12 cycles was run. TCRdb redid the calling of the 5' RACE reads with MiXCR, one entry per CDR3 protein. Among just over 800,000 distinct CDR3 sequences listed, 60% to 80% were seen once. Source material: blood. Receptors originate from a man aged 25-40 years in good health.

This clonotype has only a few counts. V gene TRBV29-1 combines with J gene TRBJ2-6; the match to TRBD1 covers 8 bases. The CDR3 has 15 amino acids. Germline CDR1 and CDR2: SQVTM and ANQGSEA. V trimming: 5 bases; J trimming: 2 bases; junction bases outside the gene matches: 5. CDR3 bases: TGCAGCGTTTCAACAGGGGGGACTGGGGCCAACGTCCTGACTTTC. Translated, it gives CSVSTGGTGANVLTF.

The rearrangement uses TRBV3-1 and TRBJ2-1; D gene unclear. CDR3 size: 13 residues. Trimming took 4 bases from V and 13 from J, leaving 17 bases between them. Germline values: CDR1 LGHDT, CDR2 YNNKEL (reference sequence). CDR3 in amino acids: CASSPAGQDFQFF. In nucleotides, the CDR3 is TGTGCCAGCAGCCCAGCCGGCCAGGATTTCCAGTTCTTC.

The chain has TRBV4-2 and TRBJ2-7; D may be TRBD1 (5 bases). CDR3 length: 15 amino acids. Trimming stripped 3 bases from V and 3 bases from J, with 15 bases between. The germline V gene has CDR1 LGHNA and CDR2 YNFKEQ. The CDR3 is CASSQGGRELYEQYF. The CDR3 DNA reads TGTGCCAGCAGCCAGGGTGGCAGGGAACTCTACGAGCAGTACTTC.

This clonotype has just a few counts. J is TRBJ1-2 and V is TRBV5-1; D gene uncertain. V lost 2 bases and J 2 bases, leaving 10 bases between the germline ends. Germline lookup yields CDR1 SGHRS and CDR2 YFSETQ. CDR3 length equals 14 residues. This CDR3 reads CASSLKSSNYGYTF. CDR3 in DNA: TGCGCCAGCAGCTTAAAGTCTTCAAACTATGGCTACACCTTC.

This clonotype was seen a handful of times. The chain couples TRBV7-2 to TRBJ1-4; possible D gene TRBD1, 6 bases. The V and J ends lost 1 base and 3 bases respectively, with 9 bases between them. Germline CDR1 SGHTA, CDR2 FQGNSA. The CDR3 runs 15 residues. The DNA of the CDR3 is TGTGCCAGCAGCTTAGATCAGGGGCCTAATGAAAAACTGTTTTTT. Residues: CASSLDQGPNEKLFF.

The chain recombines TRBV12-3 or TRBV12-4 with TRBJ2-7; D is undetermined. The DNA end favors TRBJ2-5, so the J call may be wrong. CDR3 size: 13 residues. This chain's CDR3 is CASSLAVLGTQYF. The CDR3, as DNA: TGTGCCAGCAGTTTAGCAGTTCTCGGGACCCAGTACTTC.

The chain recombines TRBV14 with TRBJ2-2; 8 bases map to TRBD1. The CDR3 covers 17 residues. Germline CDR1 is SGHDN and CDR2 is FVKESK. The V gene end was trimmed by 3 bases and the J gene end by 4 bases; junction bases not matched to a gene: 10. The CDR3, as DNA: TGTGCCAGCAGCCACCTATCCGGGACAGGCACCACCGGGGAGCTGTTTTTT. Translated, it gives CASSHLSGTGTTGELFF.

The genes are TRBV6-1 and TRBJ2-5; weak D call: TRBD2 (6 bases). V shed 8 bases and J shed 2 bases, with 12 bases lying between them. Germline CDR1 and CDR2: MNHNS and SASEGT. The CDR3 spans 13 residues. CDR3 coding DNA: TGTGCCAGCCAGGGACTCCTGCAAGAGACCCAGTACTTC. It encodes CASQGLLQETQYF.

The V call is TRBV4-3, the J call TRBJ1-2; a weak D match, TRBD1 (6 bases). CDR1 is LGHNA, CDR2 YSLEER, per germline. The ends were cut back, 1 base at V and 1 base at J, with 13 bases in the middle. This CDR3 is 16 amino acids long. The DNA of the CDR3 is TGCGCCAGCAGCCAAGGGTTGGACAGAGGTAACTATGGCTACACCTTC. This sequence encodes CASSQGLDRGNYGYTF.

A note on this clonotype: At one boundary the junction diverges from the germline segment, which might be a read error. The chain uses TRBV6-1 and TRBJ2-5; D is unclear. The germline V gene encodes CDR1 MNHNS and CDR2 SASEGT. The CDR3 is 13 residues long. In DNA form, the CDR3 reads TGTGCCATCAGTAGACTGGGGCAAGAGACCCAGTACTTC. Protein: CAISRLGQETQYF.

Details on this clonotype: Its ends do not fully match the called genes, so a read error is possible. The chain is built from TRBV2 and TRBJ2-6; D may be TRBD1 or TRBD2 (5 bases each). The V gene's germline CDR1 is SNHLY and CDR2 FYNNEI. This CDR3 has 18 amino acids. The CDR3 is CVSSEYVGPYSEANVLTF. In DNA, the CDR3 is TGTGTCAGCAGTGAATACGTGGGACCCTACTCTGAGGCCAACGTCCTGACTTTC.

The chain uses TRBV20-1 and TRBJ2-1; the match to TRBD2 covers 12 bases. J was trimmed by 4 bases and V by 2 bases; bases with no gene match: 3. CDR1 DFQATT and CDR2 SNEGSKA come from the germline V gene (reference sequence). The CDR3 runs to 15 residues. The CDR3 DNA follows: TGCAGTGCTAGACTCCTAGCGGGGGGGTACAATGAGCAGTTCTTC. This gives the protein CSARLLAGGYNEQFF.

V gene TRBV12-3 or TRBV12-4 combines with J gene TRBJ1-6; D possibly corresponds to TRBD1 (5 bases). V shed 3 bases and J shed 12 bases, with 6 bases lying between them. The CDR3 totals 11 residues. This CDR3 reads CASSFGGPLHF. CDR3 bases: TGTGCCAGCAGTTTTGGGGGACCCCTCCACTTT.

This clonotype showed up just a few times. This chain links TRBV7-2 with TRBJ2-1, with TRBD1 as a possible D gene (5 bases). V gave up 4 bases and J gave up 8 bases, with 15 bases separating them. This CDR3 spans 14 amino acids. Germline V lookup: CDR1 SGHTA, CDR2 FQGNSA. CDR3 in DNA: TGTGCCAGCAGCTACCAAGGGGCGAAGGATGAGCAGTTCTTC. Its translation: CASSYQGAKDEQFF. Full variable domain (rest looked up from reference TRBV7-2 and TRBJ2-1): GAGVSQSPSNKVTEKGKDVELRCDPISGHTALYWYRQSLGQGLEFLIYFQGNSAPDKSGLPSDRFSAERTGGSVSTLTIQRTQQEDSAVYLCASSYQGAKDEQFFGPGTRLTVL.

This rearrangement joins TRBV20-1 to TRBJ2-1; 9 nucleotides match TRBD1. The V gene's germline CDR1 is DFQATT and CDR2 SNEGSKA (reference sequence). Trimming took 5 bases from V and 5 from J; bases not matched to a gene: 4. The CDR3 runs to 13 residues. CDR3 sequence (DNA): TGCAGTGCTGACAGGGGGAGGGACAATGAGCAGTTCTTC. This translates into CSADRGRDNEQFF.

The genes are TRBV27 and TRBJ2-4, with D tentatively TRBD2 (6 bases). Deletions cut 0 bases from V and 3 bases from J, with 12 bases between. This CDR3 comprises 16 residues. CDR1 and CDR2 (germline): MNHEY, SMNVEV (reference sequence). CDR3 region: CASSLSWGRSKNIQYF. CDR3 bases: TGTGCCAGCAGTTTATCGTGGGGGAGGAGCAAAAACATTCAGTACTTC.

Comment on this clonotype: This could be a read error, since a much larger clone is one nucleotide away. The rearrangement links TRBV3-1 to TRBJ2-2, with D hard to call. Trimming took 4 bases from V and 7 from J, leaving 7 bases between them. The CDR3 loop spans 12 amino acids. Looked up from germline, CDR1 is LGHDT and CDR2 is YNNKEL (reference sequence). The CDR3: CASSPRHGELFF. Here the CDR3 DNA reads TGTGCCAGCAGCCCCAGGCACGGGGAGCTGTTTTTT.

The chain carries TRBV29-1 and TRBJ1-2, with a possible D match to TRBD1 (5 bases). V was trimmed by 7 bases and J by 4 bases, leaving 16 bases between them. The CDR3 consists of 13 residues. CDR1 SQVTM and CDR2 ANQGSEA come from the germline V gene. CDR3 region: CSATRTRGYGYTF. The CDR3 nucleotides are TGCAGCGCCACGCGTACGAGGGGCTATGGCTACACCTTC.

The genes are TRBV4-3 and TRBJ2-3, with 9 bases that match TRBD1. J lost 7 bases, V lost 4 bases, and 9 bases had no gene match. This CDR3 is 15 amino acids long. The germline CDR1 and CDR2 sequences are LGHNA and YSLEER. In DNA, the CDR3 is TGCGCCAGCAGCCTAACAGGGGGCGAGGGGTATACGCAGTATTTT. Residues: CASSLTGGEGYTQYF.

This clonotype has just one count. The chain employs TRBV29-1 and TRBJ2-5; D remains ambiguous. The germline V gene encodes CDR1 SQVTM and CDR2 ANQGSEA. V was cut by 1 base and J by 11 bases, with 11 bases left in between. This CDR3 spans 11 amino acids. CDR3 DNA sequence: TGCAGCGTTGAAGTCTGGGATGAGCAGTACTTC. Translating gives CSVEVWDEQYF.

The chain joins TRBV4-2 to TRBJ2-6; D possibly corresponds to TRBD1 (5 bases). Trimming shortened V by 1 base and J by 0 bases, and 13 bases separated the two germline ends. Germline assignment: CDR1 LGHNA and CDR2 YNFKEQ. This CDR3 has 18 amino acids. Here the CDR3 reads CASSQGFDRHSGANVLTF. CDR3 coding DNA: TGTGCCAGCAGCCAAGGCTTCGACAGACACTCTGGGGCCAACGTCCTGACTTTC.

Remarks on this clonotype: The junction departs from the called germline gene at one end, perhaps through a read error. The chain links TRBV6-5 to TRBJ2-1, with D perhaps matching TRBD2 (6 bases). Germline CDR1 MNHEY, CDR2 SVGAGI. The CDR3 has 13 residues. The DNA for the CDR3 is TGTGCCAGCAGTGACTCGGGGGACAATGAGCAGTTCTTC. It encodes CASSDSGDNEQFF.

The rearrangement links TRBV24-1 to TRBJ2-7; the D gene is possibly TRBD1 (6 bases). CDR1 KGHDR and CDR2 SFDVKD come from the germline V gene. Trimming took off 7 bases at V and 3 bases at J, with 15 bases between the two ends. The length of the CDR3 is 14 residues. CDR3 sequence: CATSGGTGRYEQYF. The DNA for the CDR3 is TGTGCCACCAGCGGCGGAACAGGGCGCTACGAGCAGTACTTC.

This clonotype appeared a single time. J is TRBJ2-4 and V is TRBV6-5; D is unresolved. The J call is doubtful: the DNA matches TRBJ2-7 better. In germline, CDR1 is MNHEY, CDR2 SVGAGI. The CDR3 is made up of 14 amino acids. CDR3 bases: TGTGCCAGCAGTTACTCAAACAGCCGGTACGAGCAGTACTTC. The encoded protein is CASSYSNSRYEQYF.

Notes on this clonotype: A read error may explain this, as a much larger clone is one base away. The chain joins TRBV7-9 to TRBJ2-4; TRBD1 matches at 8 bases. Judging by the DNA end, TRBJ2-7 fits better; the J call may be wrong. The V gene's germline CDR1 is SEHNR and CDR2 FQNEAQ (reference sequence). The CDR3 extends over 15 amino acids. CDR3 nucleotide sequence: TGTGCCGGCAGCTTAGAAGCAGGGGGCGGCCACGAGCAGTACTTC. This encodes CAGSLEAGGGHEQYF.

This clonotype was observed a handful of times. This rearrangement joins TRBV27 to TRBJ2-5; TRBD2 matches 10 bases. With V trimmed by 5 bases and J by 3 bases, 3 bases remained unmatched. This CDR3 spans 14 amino acids. Germline-derived CDR1 and CDR2 are MNHEY and SMNVEV (reference sequence). The CDR3 nucleotides read TGTGCCAGCAGTATGGGGACTAGCGAAGAGACCCAGTACTTC. This encodes CASSMGTSEETQYF.

This clonotype was recorded a few times. The CDR3 loop is CAISGGGPRLTNEQFF. CDR3 nucleotides: TGTGCCATCAGTGGTGGCGGACCCCGGTTGACAAATGAGCAGTTCTTC. The chain carries TRBV10-3 and TRBJ2-1; the D is unclear. Deletions cut 4 bases from V and 7 bases from J, with 20 bases between. From germline, CDR1 is ENHRY and CDR2 SYGVKD. The length of the CDR3 is 16 residues.

The V call is TRBV7-2, the J call TRBJ2-5; TRBD1 agrees at 7 bases. The CDR3 has 15 residues. Germline lookup yields CDR1 SGHTA and CDR2 FQGNSA. V was clipped by 5 bases and J by 5 bases; unmatched bases: 11. CDR3 DNA sequence: TGTGCCAGCAGCCTACAGGGGCCTCGGGCGGAGACCCAGTACTTC. Protein product: CASSLQGPRAETQYF.